This TCR beta chain was recorded in a study of identical twins. Notes on the study in general: A cross-sectional statistical analysis, not follow-up of the same donors, supported the conclusions. Fewer insertions marked abundant cord blood beta clonotypes; young adult naive trended weakly, memory not at all.

In its sample, this clonotype was seen a few times. Antigen: not known. Addition of a universal primer site occurred through template switching, and cDNA carried unique molecular identifiers. Via MiXCR, TCRdb re-called the 5' RACE reads, giving one row per CDR3 protein. The table records roughly 700,000 distinct CDR3 sequences, around 8.6% of them present only once. Trimming removed 0 bases from V and 4 bases from J, with 12 bases in between. The CDR3 runs 15 residues. Per germline, CDR1 LGHNA and CDR2 YSLEER. The same sample was also used in a study of yellow fever vaccine responses in identical twins.

The chain couples TRBV4-3 to TRBJ1-2; D is possibly TRBD1 (6 bases). The sequenced sample was PBMCs. The receptor was isolated from a woman aged 18-29 years in good health. DNA of the CDR3: TGCGCCAGCAGCCAAGATGAGTGGGGGCCCTATGGCTACACCTTC. It specifies CASSQDEWGPYGYTF.